This T cell receptor beta chain was observed in a study of post-analysis software for immune sequencing data (dated by TCRdb to between 2014 and 2016). Regarding the study in general: Relapsing-remitting, secondary progressive and progressive-relapsing multiple sclerosis were recorded as disease courses, and subtype annotation was lacking for some patients. A subset of samples was prepared in parallel using single-end sample barcoding, then pooled and co-amplified after Illumina adapter ligation. Patient repertoires were compared against over ten previously published healthy control repertoires from donors aged roughly 6 to 26 years. Summary of the overall study and its limitations: Four or five TRBV segments, including TRBV5-6, TRBV5-1 and TRBV20-1, were significantly more frequent in patients than controls. When samples were clustered directly using the F measure, samples prepared in the same batch co-clustered strongly, which prompted a batch-effect correction. Significantly lower normalized Chao1 diversity was found in multiple sclerosis patients than in controls, suggesting substantial peripheral T-cell clonal expansion. The control group was slightly older than the multiple sclerosis patient group.

The protocol used for the library was PCR. The data were produced on an Illumina HiSeq 2500. Unique molecular identifiers were incorporated into TCR beta cDNA libraries to reduce PCR and sequencing biases. About 500,000 cDNA molecules were obtained for every 1 to 10 million input T cells, so each molecule roughly corresponded to one T cell. The patient libraries were prepared and sequenced with the same protocol used for the earlier healthy control dataset. Samples belonging to the same batch were prepared together, multiplexed and sequenced on a shared HiSeq lane. As for how the authors treated the data: MIGEC was used to process the raw barcoded reads, and molecular identifier groups with only a single read were discarded before consensus assembly and CDR3 extraction. Clonotype tables were post-analysed with VDJtools, and diversity was normalized by down-sampling all datasets to the smallest sample size. In repertoire overlap clustering, CDR3 amino acid sequences, but not nucleotide sequences, were matched to correct batch-related cross-sample contamination. TCRdb took the public reads, trimmed them with fastp at Q25, ran MiXCR for clone calling and kept in-frame beta chains. A single entry per CDR3 protein holds the most common genes and DNA from its merged rows. TCRdb, not the original authors, processed these V and J calls. The sample table shows about 460,000 distinct CDR3 sequences, and 40% to 55% are seen once. 12% of the sample goes to the ten largest clones.

CDR1 and CDR2, looked up from the germline V gene, are SGDLS and YYNGEE. A distance of 8 bases separates the germline ends of V and J, which lose 1 base and 0 bases respectively. Taken from cysteine to phenylalanine, the CDR3 has 15 residues. CDR3 DNA only is kept here, 45 bases in frame from base 1. TCR beta repertoires were profiled from peripheral blood of 10 to 15 young patients with multiple sclerosis to demonstrate the VDJtools post-analysis software. The multiple sclerosis patients were children and adolescents between roughly 6 and 17 years of age. This clonotype was seen only once. Its antigen is currently not known. No qualities accompany the bases; no much larger clone lies one base away.

The chain is encoded by TRBV9 joined to TRBJ2-1, with an unclear D gene assignment. The sequencing input was blood. This receptor was obtained from a girl between 10 and 17 years old with multiple sclerosis. The DNA sequence is given as TGTGCCAGCAGCGTAAGCGTAGGCTCCTACAATGAGCAGTTCTTC. This gives the protein CASSVSVGSYNEQFF.